The rows below give T cell receptor beta chains drawn from one sample of a study of T cells in Graves' hyperthyroidism and ophthalmopathy. TCRdb re-called the multiplex PCR reads with MiXCR, one entry per CDR3 protein. The repertoire has fewer than 750,000 distinct CDR3 sequences, about 14% of them found once; the top ten carry around 4.5%. Sequenced: blood. The receptors come from a woman between 40 and 50 years old with Graves' ophthalmopathy. Both conserved end residues are part of each CDR3. D genes are given only for firm matches. Clone sizes are given selectively: once, few, many, or a class where the clone is expanded.

.	.	TRBV5-8	TRBJ1-2	CASSLKMQGRGYTF	TGTGCCAGCAGCTTGAAAATGCAGGGAAGAGGCTACACCTTC
many	.	TRBV28	TRBJ1-1	CASSLGPREEDEDTEAFF	TGTGCCAGCAGTTTAGGTCCCAGGGAGGAAGATGAGGACACTGAAGCTTTCTTT
once	.	TRBV24-1	TRBJ1-5	CATSDSALGPQHF	TGTGCCACCAGTGATTCGGCCTTGGGGCCCCAGCATTTT
few	.	TRBV29-1	TRBJ2-7	CSVVVVRGPAHEQYF	TGCAGCGTTGTTGTAGTTCGGGGCCCCGCTCACGAGCAGTACTTC
many	TRBD1	TRBV7-2	TRBJ2-7	CASRLGTGVPYEQYF	TGTGCCAGCAGACTCGGGACAGGGGTGCCCTACGAGCAGTACTTC
many	.	TRBV20-1	TRBJ1-1	CSATEGVNTEAFF	TGCAGTGCAACTGAAGGGGTGAACACTGAAGCTTTCTTT
.	.	TRBV13	TRBJ2-2	CASEARLSTGELFF	TGTGCCAGCGAGGCTAGACTAAGCACCGGGGAGCTGTTTTTT
many	TRBD2	TRBV7-2	TRBJ2-5	CASSEITSGVETQYF	TGTGCCAGCAGCGAAATTACTAGCGGGGTCGAGACCCAGTACTTC
many	.	TRBV6-1	TRBJ2-7	CASSAPRDTIYEQYF	TGTGCCAGCAGTGCTCCCCGGGACACTATCTACGAGCAGTACTTC
.	.	TRBV19	TRBJ1-5	CAGGGWGNQPQHF	TGTGCCGGGGGGGGTTGGGGAAATCAGCCCCAGCATTTT